The 24 T cell receptor beta chains below were found in one sample sequenced in a study of naive and memory T cell subsets. Four PCR rounds used nested alpha and beta constant region primers plus the SP2 primer. TCRdb independently ran MiXCR on the 5' RACE reads; one entry per CDR3 protein. The sample includes some 60,000 distinct CDR3 sequences, approximately 8% seen only once; the top ten take about 19%. TCR cDNA received a 3' ligated oligonucleotide that carried a UMI. Every receptor here comes from a female donor in good health.

The V call is TRBV7-2, the J call TRBJ1-2; D is undetermined. From germline, CDR1 is SGHTA and CDR2 FQGNSA. Trimming took 2 bases from V and 4 from J, leaving 14 bases between them. The CDR3 has 15 amino acids. CDR3 in DNA: TGTGCCAGCAGCTTATCATCCGGGCCTGGCTATGGCTACACCTTC. As protein: CASSLSSGPGYGYTF.

V usage is TRBV12-3 or TRBV12-4 and J usage is TRBJ2-7; 9 nucleotides agree with TRBD1. The CDR3 runs to 15 residues. J lost 3 bases, V lost 4 bases, and 7 bases had no gene match. The CDR3 region has the DNA TGTGCCAGCAGTTGGGACAGGGAAGTTGGCTACGAGCAGTACTTC. Translated, it gives CASSWDREVGYEQYF.

Details on this clonotype: One base away lies a much larger clone, so this may be a sequencing read error. The rearrangement joins TRBV3-1 to TRBJ1-1, with D hard to call. The CDR3 is 15 amino acids. Germline lookup yields CDR1 LGHDT and CDR2 YNNKEL (reference sequence). V lost 1 base and J 0 bases, leaving 9 bases between the germline ends. In DNA form, the CDR3 reads TGTGCCAGCAGCCAAGCATTACAGCTGAACACTGAAGCTTTCTTT. This codes for CASSQALQLNTEAFF.

The chain is built from TRBV28 and TRBJ1-4; possible D gene TRBD1, 5 bases. The CDR3 loop spans 20 amino acids. V was trimmed by 4 bases and J by 0 bases, leaving 24 bases between them. Germline CDR1 is MDHEN and CDR2 is SYDVKM. The CDR3 here is CASSSQGAKAIPATNEKLFF. Here the CDR3 DNA reads TGTGCCAGCAGTTCCCAAGGGGCGAAGGCAATCCCTGCAACTAATGAAAAACTGTTTTTT.

This clonotype was recorded at least ten times. This chain joins TRBV9 and TRBJ2-7; D might be TRBD2 (6 bases). Germline V gene sequence: CDR1 SGDLS, CDR2 YYNGEE. The CDR3 contains 14 residues. The V and J ends lost 3 bases and 2 bases respectively, with 12 bases between them. CDR3 in DNA: TGTGCCAGCAGCGCAACTAGCCTTACCTACGAGCAGTACTTC. This encodes CASSATSLTYEQYF. Supplemented by reference TRBV9 and TRBJ2-7, the full variable domain reads DSGVTQTPKHLITATGQRVTLRCSPRSGDLSVYWYQQSLDQGLQFLIQYYNGEERAKGNILERFSAQQFPDLHSELNLSSLELGDSALYFCASSATSLTYEQYFGPGTRLTVT.

CDR3 protein: CSVELAGVTQYF. DNA of the CDR3: TGCAGCGTTGAACTAGCGGGGGTGACGCAGTATTTT. The rearrangement joins TRBV29-1 to TRBJ2-3, with 10 bases identical to TRBD2. Germline CDR1 reads SQVTM; CDR2 reads ANQGSEA. This CDR3 region has 12 residues. With 2 bases clipped from V and 9 bases from J, the junction kept 2 bases outside the gene matches.

The rearrangement links TRBV7-2 to TRBJ2-7; D might be TRBD1 (5 bases). Germline loops: CDR1 SGHTA, CDR2 FQGNSA. Trimming removed 1 base at V and 0 bases at J, with 7 bases between. The CDR3 runs 14 residues. CDR3 coding DNA: TGTGCCAGCAGCTTAGACAGGCACTCCTACGAGCAGTACTTC. Amino acids: CASSLDRHSYEQYF.

This clonotype appeared a single time. The chain couples TRBV19 to TRBJ2-2; 11 nucleotides agree with TRBD2. CDR1 and CDR2 from the germline V gene are LNHDA and SQIVND (reference sequence). The junction had 3 bases not matched to a gene; V was cut back by 5 bases and J by 4 bases. The CDR3 is 15 amino acids. This CDR3 is CASSVGTSGTGELFF. The CDR3 coding sequence is TGTGCCAGTAGTGTCGGGACTAGCGGCACCGGGGAGCTGTTTTTT.

This clonotype showed up many times. The rearrangement uses TRBV6-2 or TRBV6-3 and TRBJ1-5, with a possible D match to TRBD1 (5 bases). The germline V and J ends were trimmed by 5 bases and 4 bases, with 15 bases remaining between them. Germline CDR1 and CDR2: MNHEY and SVGEGT. The CDR3 has 15 amino acids. The DNA of the CDR3 is TGTGCCAGCAGTCCCGGGACTGCATCGAATCAGCCCCAGCATTTT. It codes for CASSPGTASNQPQHF.

J is TRBJ2-7 and V is TRBV6-6; maybe TRBD1 (5 bases). Germline CDR1 reads MNHNY; CDR2 reads SVGAGI (reference sequence). V was pared by 0 bases and J by 0 bases, with 9 bases between. There are 15 residues in the CDR3. CDR3: CASSYSGHFSYEQYF. DNA for the CDR3: TGTGCCAGCAGTTACTCCGGACACTTCTCCTACGAGCAGTACTTC.

This sequence joins TRBV7-2 and TRBJ1-3; TRBD1 agrees at 8 bases. The CDR3 is made up of 17 amino acids. V gave up 1 base and J gave up 4 bases; unmatched junction bases: 9. Looked up from germline, CDR1 is SGHTA and CDR2 is FQGNSA. The CDR3 DNA sequence: TGTGCCAGCAGCTTAGTTAGTACAGGGGGGTCAGGAAACACCATATATTTT. Translating gives CASSLVSTGGSGNTIYF.

Many counts were recorded for this clonotype. J is TRBJ1-1 and V is TRBV7-9; a weak D match, TRBD1 (5 bases). From germline, CDR1 is SEHNR and CDR2 FQNEAQ (reference sequence). The CDR3 runs 15 residues. V lost 3 bases to trimming and J lost 2 bases, with 13 bases between them. CDR3 in amino acids: CASSLYGGLNTEAFF. The DNA for the CDR3 is TGTGCCAGCAGCTTGTATGGGGGGTTAAACACTGAAGCTTTCTTT. Full variable domain (remainder filled in from reference TRBV7-9 and TRBJ1-1): DTGVSQNPRHKITKRGQNVTFRCDPISEHNRLYWYRQTLGQGPEFLTYFQNEAQLEKSRLLSDRFSAERPKGSFSTLEIQRTEQGDSAMYLCASSLYGGLNTEAFFGQGTRLTVV.

This clonotype has only a few counts. The gene calls are TRBV10-2 and TRBJ2-3; D not certain. V was clipped by 2 bases and J by 6 bases, with 6 bases between them. Germline CDR1 is WSHSY and CDR2 is SAAADI. The CDR3 consists of 12 residues. In DNA, the CDR3 is TGCGCCAGCAGTGAGGATTCGGATACGCAGTATTTT. Translation: CASSEDSDTQYF.

This clonotype occurred many times. The chain couples TRBV19 to TRBJ1-1; no clear D gene. The CDR3 sequence is 14 residues long. V was trimmed by 9 bases and J by 1 base, leaving 15 bases between them. Germline CDR1 and CDR2: LNHDA and SQIVND (reference sequence). The DNA for the CDR3 is TGTGCCAGCTACTATCGACCGTGGAACACTGAAGCTTTCTTT. This sequence encodes CASYYRPWNTEAFF.

This clonotype was recorded at least ten times. V gene TRBV7-9 combines with J gene TRBJ1-3; the match to TRBD1 covers 9 bases. The J segment lost 4 bases and the V segment lost 5 bases, leaving 6 bases of the junction unmatched. The CDR3 runs 15 residues. CDR1 and CDR2 (germline): SEHNR, FQNEAQ (reference sequence). This CDR3 is CASSLGTGNGNTIYF. In DNA, the CDR3 is TGTGCCAGCAGCCTAGGGACAGGGAACGGAAACACCATATATTTT.

The J gene is TRBJ2-1, the V gene TRBV6-1, with 8 bases identical to TRBD1. The CDR3 runs to 16 residues. After removal of 6 bases from V and 0 bases from J, the junction contained 7 bases not matched to a gene. CDR1 and CDR2 from the germline V gene are MNHNS and SASEGT. The CDR3 DNA reads TGTGCCAGCAGGTCGTCTCAGGGGGCCTCCTACAATGAGCAGTTCTTC. The encoded protein is CASRSSQGASYNEQFF.

The gene calls are TRBV7-9 and TRBJ1-1; D not certain. Trimming removed 1 base at V and 1 base at J, with 13 bases between. CDR1 is SEHNR and CDR2 is FQNEAQ in the germline V gene (reference sequence). There are 16 residues in the CDR3. This chain's CDR3 is CASSLGTLEGNTEAFF. CDR3 sequence (DNA): TGTGCCAGCAGCTTAGGTACACTCGAGGGGAACACTGAAGCTTTCTTT.

This clonotype was counted only a few times. The rearrangement links TRBV25-1 to TRBJ2-7; 8 bases match TRBD1. CDR1 MGHDK and CDR2 SYGVNS come from the germline V gene. The CDR3 runs 14 residues. With 2 bases clipped from V and 5 bases from J, the junction kept 5 bases outside the gene matches. In nucleotides, the CDR3 is TGTGCCAGCAGTGAACAGGGGGCGGTGAACGAGCAGTACTTC. This gives the protein CASSEQGAVNEQYF.

The chain employs TRBV12-3 or TRBV12-4 and TRBJ2-7, with D perhaps given as TRBD1 or TRBD2 (7 bases each). The germline V and J ends were trimmed by 4 bases and 2 bases, with 12 bases remaining between them. The CDR3 loop spans 14 amino acids. The CDR3 protein is CASSSGGAAYEQYF. The CDR3 nucleotides are TGTGCCAGCAGTTCAGGGGGGGCGGCCTACGAGCAGTACTTC.

This clonotype was seen ten or more times. This chain joins TRBV19 and TRBJ1-5; D remains unclear. Germline assignment: CDR1 LNHDA and CDR2 SQIVND (reference sequence). V lost 8 bases, J lost 4 bases, and 12 bases lay in between. CDR3 length equals 13 residues. The CDR3 bases are TGTGCCAGTTCTGTAGGGTGGAATCAGCCCCAGCATTTT. Amino acid sequence: CASSVGWNQPQHF.

The table lists this clonotype with a few counts. The chain joins TRBV20-1 to TRBJ2-7; tentative D call: TRBD1 (5 bases). The V and J ends lost 6 bases and 5 bases respectively, with 14 bases between them. This CDR3 is 12 amino acids long. CDR1 and CDR2 (germline): DFQATT, SNEGSKA (reference sequence). CDR3 coding DNA: TGCAGTGCCCCAACTATCAGGGACGAGCAGTACTTC. Amino acids: CSAPTIRDEQYF.

This clonotype turned up a few times. The V and J genes are TRBV4-1 and TRBJ1-2; tentative D call: TRBD1 (6 bases). The CDR3 loop spans 17 amino acids. The ends were cut back, 0 bases at V and 1 base at J, with 15 bases in the middle. The germline CDR1 and CDR2 sequences are MGHRA and YSYEKL. The DNA for the CDR3 is TGCGCCAGCAGCCAAGATCGTCGGACAGAGATTAACTATGGCTACACCTTC. This codes for CASSQDRRTEINYGYTF.

This clonotype was seen a handful of times. The rearrangement links TRBV7-6 to TRBJ2-1; TRBD2 might be the D (5 bases). V lost 0 bases and J 3 bases, leaving 12 bases between the germline ends. The CDR3 spans 16 residues. Germline lookup yields CDR1 SGHVS and CDR2 FNYEAQ. CDR3 bases: TGTGCCAGCAGCTTAGCGGCGACTACCTACTACAATGAGCAGTTCTTC. Its translation is CASSLAATTYYNEQFF.

This chain joins TRBV29-1 and TRBJ2-3; D unclear. CDR3 length: 13 residues. Between the trimmed V and J ends, which lost 7 bases and 4 bases, there was a span of 15 bases. The V gene's germline CDR1 is SQVTM and CDR2 ANQGSEA. The CDR3 reads CSGQSPAPDTQYF. CDR3 nucleotides: TGCAGCGGGCAGTCTCCTGCCCCAGATACGCAGTATTTT.